This entry lists 24 T cell receptor beta chains sequenced from one sample in a study of T cell repertoires in cytomegalovirus infection. These receptors have no known antigen. TCRdb recomputed calls from the reads with MiXCR, one row per CDR3 protein. The data hold 570,000 or so distinct CDR3 sequences, with almost 40% observed a single time. Here the sequenced sample was cultured PBMCs, taken from culture after CMV antigen stimulation. The source of these receptors is a human donor in good health (CMV status not recorded). Some clones in this sample may be carry-over from other donors' samples.

This clonotype appeared a few times. This chain links TRBV11-2 with TRBJ2-1; no firm D call. Germline V gene sequence: CDR1 SGHAT, CDR2 FQNNGV. Trimming took 1 base from V and 3 from J, leaving 7 bases between them. The CDR3 spans 14 residues. The CDR3 DNA reads as TGTGCCAGCAGCTTAGGGGGAAACTACAATGAGCAGTTCTTC. Translation gives CASSLGGNYNEQFF.

This clonotype turned up a few times. The chain couples TRBV29-1 to TRBJ2-5; D call uncertain. Germline CDR1 SQVTM, CDR2 ANQGSEA. This CDR3 spans 14 amino acids. Trimming removed 0 bases at V and 4 bases at J, with 12 bases between. CDR3 bases: TGCAGCGTTGAAGATCGACGGTCCGGAGAGACCCAGTACTTC. Translation gives CSVEDRRSGETQYF. The complete variable domain, with remaining parts taken from reference TRBV29-1 and TRBJ2-5, reads SAVISQKPSRDICQRGTSLTIQCQVDSQVTMMFWYRQQPGQSLTLIATANQGSEATYESGFVIDKFPISRPNLTFSTLTVSNMSPEDSSIYLCSVEDRRSGETQYFGPGTRLLVL.

Comments on this clonotype: It may be a read error: a sequence one base away is much more abundant. The chain has TRBV7-2 and TRBJ2-1; D not resolved. V lost 5 bases and J 5 bases, leaving 10 bases between the germline ends. Germline V lookup: CDR1 SGHTA, CDR2 FQGNSA. The CDR3 sequence is 13 residues long. CDR3 bases: TGTGCCAGCAGCGCGGTTTGGGACAATGAGCAGTTCTTC. This encodes CASSAVWDNEQFF. Combining the CDR3 with reference TRBV7-2 and TRBJ2-1 gives the whole variable domain GAGVSQSPSNKVTEKGKDVELRCDPISGHTALYWYRQSLGQGLEFLIYFQGNSAPDKSGLPSDRFSAERTGGSVSTLTIQRTQQEDSAVYLCASSAVWDNEQFFGPGTRLTVL.

The gene calls are TRBV7-2 and TRBJ1-5; a possible D gene is TRBD1 (5 bases). Looked up from germline, CDR1 is SGHTA and CDR2 is FQGNSA. Trimming took 5 bases from V and 7 from J, leaving 15 bases between them. The CDR3 totals 14 residues. Written as DNA, the CDR3 is TGTGCCAGCAGCGCGAGTGGGGGAGGCCAGCCCCAGCATTTT. Amino acids: CASSASGGGQPQHF.

The chain uses TRBV12-3 or TRBV12-4 and TRBJ1-4; tentatively, D is TRBD1 (5 bases). V gave up 1 base and J gave up 6 bases, with 9 bases separating them. The CDR3 has 14 amino acids. Written as DNA, the CDR3 is TGTGCCAGCAGTTTAGAGGACACCCATGAAAAACTGTTTTTT. Amino acids: CASSLEDTHEKLFF.

The rearrangement uses TRBV7-2 and TRBJ2-7; TRBD1 might be the D (5 bases). CDR3 length equals 14 residues. V lost 3 bases and J 3 bases, leaving 12 bases between the germline ends. The germline gives CDR1 SGHTA, CDR2 FQGNSA. The DNA for the CDR3 is TGTGCCAGCAGCTTTCAAAGGGGCGGCTACGAGCAGTACTTC. Its translation: CASSFQRGGYEQYF.

J is TRBJ1-6 and V is TRBV7-2; no definite D call. The length of the CDR3 is 19 residues. Germline V gene data show CDR1 as SGHTA and CDR2 as FQGNSA. The V and J ends lost 1 base and 0 bases respectively, with 16 bases between them. CDR3 sequence reads: CASSLGLPGQYSYNSPLHF. DNA of the CDR3: TGTGCCAGCAGCTTAGGCTTGCCAGGCCAATACTCCTATAATTCACCCCTCCACTTT.

This clonotype was detected many times. The chain joins TRBV7-2 to TRBJ2-5; D is perhaps TRBD2 (6 bases). The CDR3 runs 15 residues. V lost 4 bases and J lost 4, with 16 bases in between. The V gene's germline CDR1 is SGHTA and CDR2 FQGNSA. The CDR3 reads CASSSTSHRGETQYF. Here the CDR3 DNA reads TGTGCCAGCAGCTCTACTAGCCATAGAGGAGAGACCCAGTACTTC.

This clonotype was seen a handful of times. V and J are TRBV7-2 and TRBJ2-3; unclear D gene. V gave up 2 bases and J gave up 4 bases, with 13 bases separating them. The germline gives CDR1 SGHTA, CDR2 FQGNSA. The CDR3 sequence is 15 residues long. The CDR3 spells CASSLRRLGPDTQYF. The DNA for the CDR3 is TGTGCCAGCAGCTTACGTCGGCTAGGCCCAGATACGCAGTATTTT. The complete variable domain, with remaining parts taken from reference TRBV7-2 and TRBJ2-3, reads GAGVSQSPSNKVTEKGKDVELRCDPISGHTALYWYRQSLGQGLEFLIYFQGNSAPDKSGLPSDRFSAERTGGSVSTLTIQRTQQEDSAVYLCASSLRRLGPDTQYFGPGTRLTVL.

The chain has TRBV20-1 and TRBJ1-2; D gene ambiguous. Germline lookup yields CDR1 DFQATT and CDR2 SNEGSKA (reference sequence). Trimming shortened V by 1 base and J by 4 bases, and 22 bases separated the two germline ends. The CDR3 contains 17 residues. The CDR3 sequence: CSARVDRAGHTIYGYTF. CDR3 bases: TGCAGTGCTAGAGTAGATAGGGCCGGGCATACTATCTATGGCTACACCTTC.

This clonotype was seen only a few times. The chain couples TRBV10-3 to TRBJ1-1; TRBD1 matches 11 bases. The junction had 14 bases not matched to a gene; V was cut back by 6 bases and J by 8 bases. This CDR3 is 16 amino acids long. Germline V lookup: CDR1 ENHRY, CDR2 SYGVKD. The CDR3 region is CAISPSTRTGGGEAFF. CDR3 DNA sequence: TGTGCCATCAGCCCCTCGACTCGGACAGGGGGCGGAGAAGCTTTCTTT.

The chain recombines TRBV11-2 with TRBJ2-7, with D perhaps TRBD2 (5 bases). CDR3 size: 14 residues. Germline loops: CDR1 SGHAT, CDR2 FQNNGV. V shed 5 bases and J shed 2 bases, with 13 bases lying between them. CDR3 coding DNA: TGTGCCAGCAGCCTCGGGGTAGGAACCTACGAGCAGTACTTC. This sequence encodes CASSLGVGTYEQYF.

There are a few counts of this clonotype. V gene TRBV7-6 combines with J gene TRBJ2-1; D unresolved. Trimming removed 10 bases from V and 8 bases from J, with 15 bases in between. Germline V gives CDR1 SGHVS, CDR2 FNYEAQ. The CDR3 length is 12 residues. The CDR3 DNA is TGTGCCACCTCCGCGTTTGGGGATGAGCAGTTCTTC. Residues: CATSAFGDEQFF.

The chain uses TRBV2 and TRBJ2-3, with 15 bases that match TRBD2. Germline V lookup: CDR1 SNHLY, CDR2 FYNNEI. V lost 5 bases, J lost 0 bases, and 9 bases stayed unmatched. The CDR3 is 19 amino acids. The CDR3 loop reads CASSRLGLAGGTSTDTQYF. In nucleotides, the CDR3 is TGTGCCAGCAGTCGTCTTGGACTAGCGGGGGGGACTAGCACAGATACGCAGTATTTT.

This clonotype has more than one count but fewer than ten. The V and J genes are TRBV10-2 and TRBJ2-1; 10 bases agree with TRBD2. The V gene's germline CDR1 is WSHSY and CDR2 SAAADI. This CDR3 spans 15 amino acids. The V gene end was trimmed by 6 bases and the J gene end by 4 bases; junction bases not matched to a gene: 6. The CDR3 DNA reads TGCGCCAGCAGACCTCCTAGCGGGGGATACAATGAGCAGTTCTTC. Its protein product is CASRPPSGGYNEQFF.

This clonotype turned up a few times. The chain couples TRBV19 to TRBJ1-2; D is perhaps TRBD1 (6 bases). Germline lookup yields CDR1 LNHDA and CDR2 SQIVND (reference sequence). Trimming took 8 bases from V and 3 from J, leaving 19 bases between them. The CDR3 contains 15 residues. CDR3 in DNA: TGTGCCAGTCACACCGCCATCAGGGGAGACTATGGCTACACCTTC. Its protein product is CASHTAIRGDYGYTF.

The chain is built from TRBV2 and TRBJ1-1; D might be TRBD1 (5 bases). The CDR3 consists of 13 residues. Trimming removed 7 bases from V and 4 bases from J, with 13 bases in between. Germline V gene lookup returns CDR1 SNHLY and CDR2 FYNNEI. The CDR3 loop reads CASTGEAGTEAFF. The CDR3 region has the DNA TGTGCCAGCACGGGGGAGGCGGGCACTGAAGCTTTCTTT.

This clonotype was seen only a few times. The chain uses TRBV6-2 or TRBV6-3 and TRBJ2-1; no firm D call. Germline assignment: CDR1 MNHEY and CDR2 SVGEGT. The CDR3 loop spans 15 amino acids. The germline V and J ends were trimmed by 6 bases and 8 bases, with 20 bases remaining between them. The CDR3 reads CASRDLGPSVYEQFF. Written as DNA, the CDR3 is TGTGCCAGCAGAGATCTAGGGCCCAGTGTCTATGAGCAGTTCTTC.

This chain uses TRBV7-9 with TRBJ2-1; 11 positions match TRBD2. This CDR3 has 14 residues. V lost 8 bases, J lost 8 bases, and 8 bases stayed unmatched. Germline CDR1 SEHNR, CDR2 FQNEAQ (reference sequence). CDR3 sequence reads: CASGATSGSDEQFF. The CDR3 bases are TGTGCCAGCGGGGCCACTAGCGGGAGTGATGAGCAGTTCTTC. The full variable domain, rest sourced from reference TRBV7-9 and TRBJ2-1, is DTGVSQNPRHKITKRGQNVTFRCDPISEHNRLYWYRQTLGQGPEFLTYFQNEAQLEKSRLLSDRFSAERPKGSFSTLEIQRTEQGDSAMYLCASGATSGSDEQFFGPGTRLTVL.

This clonotype was counted a few times. The chain combines TRBV28 with TRBJ2-2, with TRBD2 matching 7 bases. Germline V gives CDR1 MDHEN, CDR2 SYDVKM. The CDR3 has 14 residues. V trimming: 5 bases; J trimming: 1 base; junction bases outside the gene matches: 1. The CDR3 nucleotides are TGTGCCAGCAGTAGCGGGGTGAACACCGGGGAGCTGTTTTTT. It yields the protein CASSSGVNTGELFF.

This clonotype has a handful of counts. This chain connects TRBV29-1 to TRBJ2-7; a possible D gene is TRBD1 (5 bases). The germline CDR1 and CDR2 sequences are SQVTM and ANQGSEA. The ends were cut back, 5 bases at V and 4 bases at J, with 12 bases in the middle. The CDR3 runs to 12 residues. DNA for the CDR3: TGCAGCGTTACCCGACAGTTATACGAGCAGTACTTC. It encodes CSVTRQLYEQYF.

This chain links TRBV11-2 with TRBJ2-1; TRBD2 is a possible D gene (6 bases). V was clipped by 3 bases and J by 4 bases, with 10 bases between them. There are 14 residues in the CDR3. Germline lookup yields CDR1 SGHAT and CDR2 FQNNGV. Here the CDR3 DNA reads TGTGCCAGCAGCTTGCGGGGAACTTACAATGAGCAGTTCTTC. Residues: CASSLRGTYNEQFF.

This clonotype occurred a few times. This chain links TRBV7-2 with TRBJ2-5, with a tentative D call TRBD1 (6 bases). V shed 1 base and J shed 5 bases, with 17 bases lying between them. Germline CDR1 is SGHTA and CDR2 is FQGNSA. The CDR3 spans 16 residues. The CDR3, as DNA: TGTGCCAGCAGCTTAGAGGCACAGGGAATTCGGGAGACCCAGTACTTC. This encodes CASSLEAQGIRETQYF.

The rearrangement joins TRBV7-2 to TRBJ2-5, with unresolved D. The CDR3 runs to 16 residues. Germline V CDR1 and CDR2: SGHTA, FQGNSA. Trimming cost V 5 bases and J 1 base, with 17 bases left between them. The DNA for the CDR3 is TGTGCCAGCAGCCACATAAACCCGTATGGCCAAGAGACCCAGTACTTC. Translation gives CASSHINPYGQETQYF.